The 2 T cell receptor beta chains given below trace back to one sample, sequenced in a study of T cells after yellow fever vaccination. MiXCR, run by TCRdb on the 5' RACE reads, gives a single entry per CDR3 protein. The sample holds 500,000 to 650,000 distinct CDR3 sequences, approximately 15% seen once. The source material was PBMCs, sampled on the day of the yellow fever booster vaccination. The source is a man younger than 40 who received the YFV17D yellow fever vaccine.

The genes are TRBV12-3 or TRBV12-4 and TRBJ2-3, with 7 positions matching TRBD1. With V trimmed by 6 bases and J by 4 bases, 10 bases remained unmatched. This CDR3 has 15 amino acids. The CDR3 DNA reads as TGTGCCAGCAGAACGACAGGGACGAGGCCAGATACGCAGTATTTT. Protein sequence: CASRTTGTRPDTQYF.

This clonotype was observed a handful of times. The chain employs TRBV10-3 and TRBJ1-2; unclear D gene. Germline lookup yields CDR1 ENHRY and CDR2 SYGVKD. The V end lost 7 bases, the J end lost 7 bases, and 16 bases lay between the germline ends. The CDR3 contains 13 residues. The CDR3 is CAINFRGEGGYTF. The CDR3 DNA sequence: TGTGCCATCAATTTCCGGGGAGAGGGTGGCTACACCTTC.